Reported below is one T cell receptor beta chain. The antigen is undetermined. This table comes from immunoSEQ multiplex PCR, and its TCRdb copy is limited to in-frame clones, with some not included. The sample shows approximately 10,000 clones, roughly half of them seen only once. The CDR3 loop spans 11 amino acids. V was cut by 5 bases and J by 4 bases, with 6 bases left in between. Germline loops: CDR1 DFQATT, CDR2 SNEGSKA (reference sequence). This record comes from a study of T cell clonotyping in hematopoietic cell transplantation. Broader study findings: Higher Inverse Simpson Index values in graft donor and pretransplant recipient predicted broader posttransplant TCR diversity. Without cell sorting, CD4 versus CD8 contributions remain unresolved.

This rearrangement joins TRBV20-1 to TRBJ2-1; D call uncertain. The sequence was collected from a male patient aged 50 to 59 who had an allogeneic stem cell transplant from an unrelated donor, so the T cells may come from the graft donor. Some clones in this sample may be carry-over from other donors' samples. The sample consisted of PBMCs, taken 30 days after allogeneic stem cell transplant. The CDR3 spells CSAGSYNEQFF. The CDR3 nucleotides read TGCAGTGCTGGTAGTTACAATGAGCAGTTCTTC.